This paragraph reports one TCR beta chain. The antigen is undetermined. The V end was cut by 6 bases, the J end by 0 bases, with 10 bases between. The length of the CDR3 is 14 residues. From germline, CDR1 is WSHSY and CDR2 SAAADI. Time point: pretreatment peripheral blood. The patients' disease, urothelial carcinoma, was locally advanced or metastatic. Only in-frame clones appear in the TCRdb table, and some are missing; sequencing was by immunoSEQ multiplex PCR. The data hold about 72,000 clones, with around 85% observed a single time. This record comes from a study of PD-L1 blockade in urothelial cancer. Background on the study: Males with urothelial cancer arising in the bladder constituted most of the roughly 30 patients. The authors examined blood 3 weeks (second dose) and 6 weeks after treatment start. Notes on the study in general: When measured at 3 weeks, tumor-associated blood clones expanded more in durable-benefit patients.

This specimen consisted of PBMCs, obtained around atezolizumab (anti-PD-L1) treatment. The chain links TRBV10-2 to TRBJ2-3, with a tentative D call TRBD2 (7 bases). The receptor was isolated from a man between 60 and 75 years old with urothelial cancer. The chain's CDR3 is CASRRGLSTDTQYF. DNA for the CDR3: TGCGCCAGCAGGCGGGGGCTAAGCACAGATACGCAGTATTTT.